The 11 T cell receptor beta chains in this list originate from one sample, sequenced in a study of Ad26.COV2.S vaccination and SARS-CoV-2 variants. Sequencing was performed with immunoSEQ multiplex PCR; in TCRdb, only in-frame clones are kept and a portion is missing. This table holds 150,000 to 200,000 clones, about 83% found once. The sequencing used peripheral blood, collected after recovery from COVID-19. The receptor set was obtained from a human donor who had recovered from COVID-19.

V usage is TRBV7-9 and J usage is TRBJ2-1; the match to TRBD1 covers 7 bases. The J segment lost 4 bases and the V segment lost 7 bases, leaving 7 bases of the junction unmatched. Germline V gives CDR1 SEHNR, CDR2 FQNEAQ (reference sequence). This CDR3 comprises 14 residues. CDR3 sequence (DNA): TGTGCCAGCATCCCGACAGGGAATTACAATGAGCAGTTCTTC. Translating gives CASIPTGNYNEQFF.

This clone showed up just once. The rearrangement joins TRBV29-1 to TRBJ1-1; 7 positions match TRBD1. The germline CDR1 and CDR2 sequences are SQVTM and ANQGSEA. This CDR3 has 12 amino acids. The V gene end was trimmed by 6 bases and the J gene end by 5 bases; junction bases not matched to a gene: 6. DNA of the CDR3: TGCAGCGTACAGGGGCGAGGGACTGAAGCTTTCTTT. This encodes CSVQGRGTEAFF.

The CDR3 DNA is TGTGCCAGCTCACCACTGCTAGCCCAAGATACGCAGTATTTT. Amino acids: CASSPLLAQDTQYF. The chain joins TRBV18 to TRBJ2-3; tentatively, D is TRBD2 (5 bases). V was clipped by 1 base and J by 5 bases, with 10 bases between them. Germline V CDR1 and CDR2: KGHSH, LQKENI. The CDR3 totals 14 residues.

This clone came up once. The chain recombines TRBV7-8 with TRBJ2-1; D gene unclear. Germline V gives CDR1 SGHVS, CDR2 FQNEAQ. There are 11 residues in the CDR3. Trimming took 6 bases from V and 4 from J, leaving 4 bases between them. This chain's CDR3 is CASSEYNEQFF. The DNA of the CDR3 is TGTGCCAGCAGTGAATACAATGAGCAGTTCTTC.

The chain combines TRBV24-1 with TRBJ1-5; maybe TRBD1 (6 bases). CDR3 length: 15 amino acids. The V and J ends lost 4 bases and 1 base respectively, with 10 bases between them. Germline V gene data show CDR1 as KGHDR and CDR2 as SFDVKD. The CDR3 sequence is CATSDPGQSNQPQHF. CDR3 nucleotide sequence: TGTGCCACCAGTGACCCGGGACAAAGCAATCAGCCCCAGCATTTT.

The J gene is TRBJ2-5, the V gene TRBV9; TRBD2 matches 15 bases. V dropped 1 base and J dropped 5; count of bases not matched to a gene: 9. The CDR3 loop spans 18 amino acids. CDR1 is SGDLS and CDR2 is YYNGEE in the germline V gene. The CDR3 spells CASSVRGLAGGTVETQYF. In DNA form, the CDR3 reads TGTGCCAGCAGCGTAAGGGGACTAGCGGGGGGCACGGTGGAGACCCAGTACTTC.

V gene TRBV28 combines with J gene TRBJ1-1, with TRBD1 identical over 10 bases. With 3 bases clipped from V and 13 bases from J, the junction kept 11 bases outside the gene matches. The CDR3 loop spans 14 amino acids. Germline-derived CDR1 and CDR2 are MDHEN and SYDVKM. In nucleotides, the CDR3 is TGTGCCAGCAGTTTTTCTGGTTTGACAGGGGGCGTTTTCTTT. As protein: CASSFSGLTGGVFF.

The V call is TRBV21-1, the J call TRBJ1-5; the table's D gene call, TRBD1, was not cross checked with the DNA. TRBV21-1 is a pseudogene locus. The CDR3 contains 23 residues. This CDR3 reads CASSKPSLGSGQGAVGSNQPQHF. CDR3 nucleotide sequence: TGTGCCAGCAGCAAACCTTCACTGGGATCCGGACAGGGGGCAGTGGGGAGCAATCAGCCCCAGCATTTT.

V usage is TRBV27 and J usage is TRBJ2-5; D remains unclear. Trimming left V 3 bases short and J 5 bases short, with 13 bases between. Germline CDR1 MNHEY, CDR2 SMNVEV (reference sequence). This CDR3 has 14 amino acids. The CDR3 DNA reads as TGTGCCAGCAGTTTCGAAGGGAACAAGGAGACCCAGTACTTC. Residues: CASSFEGNKETQYF.

V and J are TRBV5-1 and TRBJ2-2; 8 bases map to TRBD1. Trimming took 4 bases from V and 6 from J; bases not matched to a gene: 2. The CDR3 spans 13 residues. Per germline, CDR1 SGHRS and CDR2 YFSETQ. The CDR3 sequence is CASSTQGAGELFF. The CDR3 DNA reads TGCGCCAGCAGCACACAGGGGGCCGGGGAGCTGTTTTTT.

In DNA, the CDR3 is TGTGCCAGCAGCCCCGGAACTAGCGGGAGGGGATACTACGAGCAGTACTTC. It yields the protein CASSPGTSGRGYYEQYF. The chain uses TRBV7-9 and TRBJ2-7, with 13 bases lining up with TRBD2. Germline V gene data show CDR1 as SEHNR and CDR2 as FQNEAQ (reference sequence). With V trimmed by 5 bases and J by 3 bases, 10 bases remained unmatched. This CDR3 region has 17 residues.